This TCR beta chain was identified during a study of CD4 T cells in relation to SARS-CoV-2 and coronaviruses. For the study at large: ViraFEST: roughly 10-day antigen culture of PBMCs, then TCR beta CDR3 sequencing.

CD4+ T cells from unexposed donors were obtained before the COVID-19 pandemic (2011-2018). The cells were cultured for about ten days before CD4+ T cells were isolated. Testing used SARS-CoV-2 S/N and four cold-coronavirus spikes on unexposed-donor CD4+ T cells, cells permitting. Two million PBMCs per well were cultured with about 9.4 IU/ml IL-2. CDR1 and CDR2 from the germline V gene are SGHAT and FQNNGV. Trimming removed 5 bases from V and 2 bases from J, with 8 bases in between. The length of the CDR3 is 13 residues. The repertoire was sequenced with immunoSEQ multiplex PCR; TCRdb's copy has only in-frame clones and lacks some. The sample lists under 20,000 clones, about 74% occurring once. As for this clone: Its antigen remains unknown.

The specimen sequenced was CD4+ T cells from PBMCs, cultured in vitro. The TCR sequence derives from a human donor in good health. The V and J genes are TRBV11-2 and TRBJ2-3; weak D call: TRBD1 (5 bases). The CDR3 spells CASSRGHTDTQYF. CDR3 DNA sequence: TGTGCCAGCAGCCGAGGACACACAGATACGCAGTATTTT.